The next 14 T cell receptor beta chains were all read from a single sample in a study of T cell changes during pregnancy in multiple sclerosis. The repertoire was sequenced with immunoSEQ multiplex PCR; TCRdb's copy has only in-frame clones and lacks some. The sample lists over 10,000 clones, around 88% occurring once. Sequencing used CD8+ T cells from peripheral blood mononuclear cells, obtained in the second trimester of pregnancy. These receptors all come from a female donor in good health, enrolled as a control in a pregnancy study.

J is TRBJ2-7 and V is TRBV27; 7 nucleotides match TRBD1. J lost 4 bases, V lost 6 bases, and 15 bases had no gene match. CDR3 length: 16 amino acids. Per the germline V gene, CDR1 is MNHEY and CDR2 is SMNVEV (reference sequence). The CDR3, as DNA: TGTGCCAGCAGGATTGCGCAGGCAGGGGGTATATACGAGCAGTACTTC. Translation: CASRIAQAGGIYEQYF.

The chain joins TRBV6-5 to TRBJ2-5, with 7 bases that match TRBD2. The CDR3 consists of 13 residues. Germline lookup yields CDR1 MNHEY and CDR2 SVGAGI. The V segment lost 5 bases and the J segment 2 bases; nucleotides outside the gene matches: 2. CDR3 in DNA: TGTGCCAGCAGTGGGGGGGAACAAGAGACCCAGTACTTC. This codes for CASSGGEQETQYF.

The chain couples TRBV7-9 to TRBJ1-5; D gene uncertain. Germline lookup yields CDR1 SEHNR and CDR2 FQNEAQ (reference sequence). Trimming removed 5 bases from V and 6 bases from J, with 8 bases in between. The CDR3 contains 12 residues. The CDR3 is CASSVEGQPQHF. CDR3 nucleotides: TGTGCCAGCAGCGTCGAGGGTCAGCCCCAGCATTTT. The whole variable domain, filled in from reference TRBV7-9 and TRBJ1-5, reads DTGVSQNPRHKITKRGQNVTFRCDPISEHNRLYWYRQTLGQGPEFLTYFQNEAQLEKSRLLSDRFSAERPKGSFSTLEIQRTEQGDSAMYLCASSVEGQPQHFGDGTRLSIL.

This rearrangement joins TRBV5-1 to TRBJ1-2; the D gene is possibly TRBD1 (5 bases). Between the trimmed V and J ends, which lost 4 bases and 6 bases, there was a span of 19 bases. CDR3 size: 15 residues. CDR1 and CDR2 (germline): SGHRS, YFSETQ. CDR3: CASSTEGQPEDGYTF. The CDR3 DNA reads as TGCGCCAGCAGCACGGAGGGGCAGCCAGAGGATGGCTACACCTTC.

The V and J genes are TRBV19 and TRBJ1-1; D gene uncertain. V lost 5 bases and J lost 0, with 13 bases in between. In germline, CDR1 is LNHDA, CDR2 SQIVND (reference sequence). The CDR3 covers 15 residues. The CDR3 DNA reads TGTGCCAGTAGTCCCCCCGGGTCCCTGAACACTGAAGCTTTCTTT. Translation: CASSPPGSLNTEAFF.

This chain links TRBV28 with TRBJ2-1, with a tentative D call TRBD2 (5 bases). Looked up from germline, CDR1 is MDHEN and CDR2 is SYDVKM. The V and J ends lost 3 bases and 10 bases respectively, with 22 bases between them. The CDR3 runs to 16 residues. CDR3 protein: CASSLCLGVLQWEQFF. Written as DNA, the CDR3 is TGTGCCAGCAGTTTGTGTCTCGGGGTCCTACAATGGGAGCAGTTCTTC.

This chain connects TRBV5-6 to TRBJ2-7; 9 nucleotides line up with TRBD1. The CDR3 extends over 14 amino acids. CDR1 SGHDT and CDR2 YYEEEE come from the germline V gene. V lost 4 bases, J lost 4 bases, and 6 bases stayed unmatched. CDR3 residues: CASSTGTGWYEQYF. In nucleotides, the CDR3 is TGTGCCAGCAGCACCGGGACAGGGTGGTACGAGCAGTACTTC.

The V and J genes are TRBV7-6 and TRBJ2-5; TRBD2 matches at 7 bases. Germline CDR1 is SGHVS and CDR2 is FNYEAQ. The CDR3 is 15 amino acids. The trim removed 0 bases at V and 0 bases at J, leaving 1 base unmatched. CDR3 nucleotide sequence: TGTGCCAGCAGCTTAGCGGGGGGGGACCAAGAGACCCAGTACTTC. It specifies CASSLAGGDQETQYF.

The chain is built from TRBV27 and TRBJ2-3; no clear D gene. The CDR3 consists of 16 residues. The germline gives CDR1 MNHEY, CDR2 SMNVEV (reference sequence). The V end was cut by 0 bases, the J end by 1 base, with 11 bases between. In DNA form, the CDR3 reads TGTGCCAGCAGTTTATCGATAATCTCAGGCACAGATACGCAGTATTTT. Its translation is CASSLSIISGTDTQYF.

This chain connects TRBV7-8 to TRBJ1-6; 8 bases fit TRBD1. V trimming: 5 bases; J trimming: 4 bases; junction bases outside the gene matches: 7. The CDR3 extends over 16 amino acids. CDR1 is SGHVS and CDR2 is FQNEAQ in the germline V gene. The CDR3 DNA follows: TGTGCCAGCAGCCTTGACAGGGGAGGGTATAATTCACCCCTCCACTTT. This sequence encodes CASSLDRGGYNSPLHF.

This clone appeared a single time. This rearrangement joins TRBV6-5 to TRBJ2-1; 11 positions match TRBD2. V was clipped by 0 bases and J by 7 bases; unmatched bases: 5. The CDR3 is 16 residues long. Germline V gene sequence: CDR1 MNHEY, CDR2 SVGAGI. CDR3 protein: CASSYSFRTSGNEQFF. The CDR3 coding sequence is TGTGCCAGCAGTTACTCGTTCAGGACTAGCGGGAATGAGCAGTTCTTC.

This chain connects TRBV15 to TRBJ2-7; tentative D call: TRBD2 (6 bases). Germline CDR1 LNHNV, CDR2 YYDKDF (reference sequence). V shed 1 base and J shed 5 bases, with 18 bases lying between them. CDR3 length equals 16 residues. Here the CDR3 reads CATSRGIRENVNEQYF. CDR3 DNA: TGTGCCACCAGCAGAGGTATACGGGAGAATGTTAACGAGCAGTACTTC. Full variable domain (rest looked up from reference TRBV15 and TRBJ2-7): DAMVIQNPRYQVTQFGKPVTLSCSQTLNHNVMYWYQQKSSQAPKLLFHYYDKDFNNEADTPDNFQSRRPNTSFCFLDIRSPGLGDTAMYLCATSRGIRENVNEQYFGPGTRLTVT.

The CDR3 is CASAIGAAYEQYF. The CDR3 nucleotides are TGTGCCAGCGCGATAGGGGCGGCCTACGAGCAGTACTTC. The chain recombines TRBV2 with TRBJ2-7, with a tentative D call TRBD1 (5 bases). CDR3 length equals 13 residues. V was trimmed by 8 bases and J by 2 bases, leaving 13 bases between them. Germline lookup yields CDR1 SNHLY and CDR2 FYNNEI.

The chain combines TRBV27 with TRBJ2-5; 12 nucleotides align to TRBD2. Germline V CDR1 and CDR2: MNHEY, SMNVEV (reference sequence). The V segment lost 5 bases and the J segment 1 base; nucleotides outside the gene matches: 8. This CDR3 is built from 17 residues. Here the CDR3 DNA reads TGTGCCAGCAGTCCCTCGACTAGCGGGGGCCTCCAAGAGACCCAGTACTTC. It yields the protein CASSPSTSGGLQETQYF.